This entry features one TCR beta chain sequence. Its antigen is unknown. These data are taken from a study of cytomegalovirus exposure and HLA in healthy donors. The study, taken as a whole, reports: Confirmation was obtained in vitro that a few CMV-associated chains are specific for CMV antigens. Most subjects' HLA-A and HLA-B alleles were reportedly predicted from TCR beta sequences.

The PCR made use of 60 Vbeta and 13 Jbeta primers. Assay: immunoSEQ multiplex PCR; the TCRdb copy retains only in-frame clones and omits some. The table shows about 160,000 clones, with 65% to 85% occurring only once. The sequencing input was PBMCs. The receptor was derived from a male donor in good health and CMV-seropositive.

The CDR3 bases are TGTGCCAGTAGTATAGGAACGGGGGGCGCCAGCACAGATACGCAGTATTTT. Translated: CASSIGTGGASTDTQYF. V gene TRBV19 combines with J gene TRBJ2-3; the D gene is possibly TRBD2 (7 bases). The V gene's germline CDR1 is LNHDA and CDR2 SQIVND (reference sequence). This CDR3 has 17 residues. The ends were cut back, 1 base at V and 0 bases at J, with 14 bases in the middle.